The 4 T cell receptor beta chains below all came from one sample that was sequenced in a study of long-term antiretroviral therapy in people with HIV. It was version v3.0 of the immunoSEQ assay that was run at survey level. Sequenced by immunoSEQ multiplex PCR; TCRdb stores in-frame clones only, minus some. The sample holds some 21,000 clones, roughly four fifths seen once. The sequenced sample was unsorted PBMCs, obtained approximately 1.8 years before starting antiretroviral therapy. The receptors shown here come from a middle-aged woman with HIV.

The V call is TRBV4-1, the J call TRBJ2-6, with D unresolved. The CDR3 has 15 residues. Germline loops: CDR1 MGHRA, CDR2 YSYEKL. Trimming removed 0 bases at V and 1 base at J, with 4 bases between. In nucleotides, the CDR3 is TGCGCCAGCAGCCAAGATTGGTCTGGGGCCAACGTCCTGACTTTC. This gives the protein CASSQDWSGANVLTF.

V is TRBV7-7 and J is TRBJ2-5, with D tentatively TRBD1 or TRBD2 (6 bases each). The germline CDR1 and CDR2 sequences are SSHAT and FNYEAQ (reference sequence). The CDR3 has 15 amino acids. V lost 1 base to trimming and J lost 7 bases, with 16 bases between them. The CDR3, as DNA: TGTGCCAGCAGCTTAGTCTCGGGGGCCAAGGGGACCCAGTACTTC. Translating gives CASSLVSGAKGTQYF.

This chain connects TRBV7-9 to TRBJ1-4; no firm D call. The CDR3 is 15 residues long. With 1 base removed from V and 7 bases from J, the gap between germline ends came to 13 bases. Germline CDR1 SEHNR, CDR2 FQNEAQ (reference sequence). CDR3 coding DNA: TGTGCCAGCAGCTTAGAGGCAGGCGTCGGTGAAAAACTGTTTTTT. Amino acids: CASSLEAGVGEKLFF.

The rearrangement links TRBV9 to TRBJ2-5; D tentatively reads TRBD1 or TRBD2 (5 bases each). The CDR3 runs 16 residues. The V and J ends lost 3 bases and 4 bases respectively, with 19 bases between them. Germline CDR1 SGDLS, CDR2 YYNGEE. The CDR3 sequence: CASSETAGGAGETQYF. The CDR3 DNA reads as TGTGCCAGCAGCGAGACCGCTGGGGGTGCAGGAGAGACCCAGTACTTC.